Listed here are 11 T cell receptor beta chains from one sample, sequenced in a study of CD8+ T cells in alopecia areata. cDNA serving as the sequencing template came from extracted, reverse transcribed RNA. The data were produced by immunoSEQ multiplex PCR, yet TCRdb's version contains in-frame clones alone and is incomplete. The sample yields about 200,000 clones, roughly two fifths seen once. Treatment indicated: oral pan-JAK inhibitor, 5-10 mg twice daily. The starting material was CD4+ T cells sorted from blood, obtained between weeks 30 and 35, from a patient treated with tofacitinib. The receptors originated from a human donor with alopecia areata.

The genes are TRBV9 and TRBJ1-3; D remains unclear. The germline CDR1 and CDR2 sequences are SGDLS and YYNGEE. V gave up 3 bases and J gave up 0 bases, with 10 bases separating them. The CDR3 totals 15 residues. In DNA form, the CDR3 reads TGTGCCAGCAGCGGGACGCATAGCTCTGGAAACACCATATATTTT. Protein product: CASSGTHSSGNTIYF.

The rearrangement uses TRBV6-1 and TRBJ2-3; TRBD2 aligns across 8 bases. Germline V gene data show CDR1 as MNHNS and CDR2 as SASEGT. The length of the CDR3 is 15 residues. The junction had 6 bases not matched to a gene; V was cut back by 1 base and J by 6 bases. In nucleotides, the CDR3 is TGTGCCAGCAGTGAAGGAGTAGCGGGAAAGGATACGCAGTATTTT. This gives the protein CASSEGVAGKDTQYF.

V gene TRBV2 combines with J gene TRBJ1-5; D gene ambiguous. CDR1 and CDR2 (germline): SNHLY, FYNNEI. V lost 4 bases, J lost 9 bases, and 10 bases lay in between. The CDR3 spans 12 residues. CDR3 DNA: TGTGCCAGCAGTGCGCTCGAACGGCCCCAGCATTTT. Residues: CASSALERPQHF.

This clone turned up a few times. The chain has TRBV11-2 and TRBJ2-1; unclear D gene. Germline assignment: CDR1 SGHAT and CDR2 FQNNGV. Deletions cut 2 bases from V and 2 bases from J, with 16 bases between. This CDR3 region has 17 residues. The CDR3 loop reads CASSLQGTRTAYNEQFF. The DNA of the CDR3 is TGTGCCAGCAGCTTACAAGGTACCAGGACCGCCTACAATGAGCAGTTCTTC.

This clone was detected only a few times. This sequence joins TRBV5-1 and TRBJ2-7; tentative D call: TRBD2 (5 bases). This CDR3 has 12 residues. V lost 4 bases to trimming and J lost 0 bases, with 5 bases between them. The germline V gene encodes CDR1 SGHRS and CDR2 YFSETQ. This CDR3 reads CASSRGSYEQYF. As DNA, the CDR3 is TGCGCCAGCAGCCGGGGCTCCTACGAGCAGTACTTC.

This chain joins TRBV18 and TRBJ2-1; the D call may be TRBD1 or TRBD2 (5 bases each). The CDR3 runs to 15 residues. From germline, CDR1 is KGHSH and CDR2 LQKENI. The ends were cut back, 2 bases at V and 10 bases at J, with 18 bases in the middle. The CDR3 is CASSPNSGARDEQFF. The CDR3, as DNA: TGTGCCAGCTCACCAAATTCCGGGGCCAGAGACGAGCAGTTCTTC. The full variable domain, rest sourced from reference TRBV18 and TRBJ2-1, is NAGVMQNPRHLVRRRGQEARLRCSPMKGHSHVYWYRQLPEEGLKFMVYLQKENIIDESGMPKERFSAEFPKEGPSILRIQQVVRGDSAAYFCASSPNSGARDEQFFGPGTRLTVL.

The rearrangement links TRBV5-1 to TRBJ1-1, with D hard to call. The CDR3 covers 13 residues. In germline, CDR1 is SGHRS, CDR2 YFSETQ. V was shortened by 7 bases and J by 0 bases, with 10 bases between the two germline ends. The CDR3 DNA follows: TGCGCCAGCGGGTCGATGATGAACACTGAAGCTTTCTTT. Translating gives CASGSMMNTEAFF.

The chain links TRBV18 to TRBJ2-7; 9 bases align to TRBD1. Per germline, CDR1 KGHSH and CDR2 LQKENI. This CDR3 is built from 14 residues. The ends lost 5 bases at V and 5 bases at J; junction bases unmatched: 7. For the CDR3, the DNA is TGTGCCAGCTCAATGGGACAGGGCTGGGACGAGCAGTACTTC. This translates into CASSMGQGWDEQYF.

V gene TRBV6-5 combines with J gene TRBJ2-7; D call uncertain. The CDR3 extends over 13 amino acids. Trimming stripped 2 bases from V and 2 bases from J, with 7 bases between. Germline V gene lookup returns CDR1 MNHEY and CDR2 SVGAGI. The CDR3 DNA reads TGTGCCAGCAGTTACGAACCTCCCTACGAGCAGTACTTC. The encoded protein is CASSYEPPYEQYF.

This clone was seen repeatedly, ten times or more. J is TRBJ1-2 and V is TRBV6-5; 7 positions agree with TRBD1. The CDR3 totals 15 residues. V lost 5 bases and J lost 5; bases outside the gene matches: 11. From germline, CDR1 is MNHEY and CDR2 SVGAGI. CDR3 DNA: TGTGCCAGCAGTATGGGACAGCAAGGGCCTTATGGCTACACCTTC. Its translation is CASSMGQQGPYGYTF.

The rearrangement links TRBV29-1 to TRBJ2-7; 7 positions match TRBD2. The CDR3 covers 16 residues. Germline V lookup: CDR1 SQVTM, CDR2 ANQGSEA. With V trimmed by 7 bases and J by 3 bases, 18 bases remained unmatched. DNA of the CDR3: TGCAGCGCCGGGATGGCCACGGGGGGACGGCACTACGAGCAGTACTTC. This translates into CSAGMATGGRHYEQYF.